This T cell receptor (beta chain) was identified in a study of OX40 agonist ivuxolimab in advanced cancers. Study background: Patients got intravenous ivuxolimab at 0.01 to 10 mg/kg every 2 weeks.

Germline V lookup: CDR1 SGHTA, CDR2 FQGNSA. The CDR3 has 16 residues. The ends lost 5 bases at V and 3 bases at J; junction bases unmatched: 7. On this clone itself: Its antigen is undetermined.

Clones were read by immunoSEQ multiplex PCR, and TCRdb kept only the in-frame ones, dropping some. The sample has approximately 100,000 clones, roughly 91% seen once. Study observations and caveats: Both blood CD4+ and CD8+ T cells showed clonal growth by week 6 at 0.1 to 3.0 mg/kg. Patients who responded partially at 0.1-3.0 mg/kg showed clonal expansion ranking among the lowest.

The TCR originated in an adult with an advanced solid tumor such as melanoma, head and neck, liver or kidney cancer. The chain has TRBV7-2 and TRBJ2-3; 11 nucleotides agree with TRBD2. The specimen was CD4+ or CD8+ T cells sorted from blood, collected in a trial of the OX40 agonist ivuxolimab. The chain's CDR3 is CASSPQTSGITDTQYF. The CDR3 DNA sequence: TGTGCCAGCAGCCCGCAGACTAGCGGGATAACAGATACGCAGTATTTT.